A single sample is the source of the 27 T cell receptor beta chains below, sequenced in a study. TCRdb passed the 5' RACE reads through MiXCR, listing each CDR3 protein once. The table includes about 32,000 distinct CDR3 sequences, 20% to 30% detected once. Tregs were sorted as CD4+CD25+CD127-/low cells. The sample consisted of tumor-infiltrating Tregs sorted from the breast tumor. These receptors originate from a female donor with breast cancer.

This clonotype appeared many times. This chain uses TRBV7-9 with TRBJ1-5, with D unresolved. V was trimmed by 4 bases and J by 4 bases, leaving 17 bases between them. Germline CDR1 reads SEHNR; CDR2 reads FQNEAQ (reference sequence). The CDR3 totals 16 residues. The CDR3 nucleotides read TGTGCCAGCAGCTCATTTGACGTTTCTGTAAATCAGCCCCAGCATTTT. It codes for CASSSFDVSVNQPQHF.

This clonotype was recorded at least ten times. Written as DNA, the CDR3 is TGTGCCAGCAGCCAACTATACACAGATACGCAGTATTTT. Protein sequence: CASSQLYTDTQYF. This chain connects TRBV3-1 to TRBJ2-3; D gene uncertain. The V gene lost 2 bases and the J gene lost 2 bases, with 5 bases spanning the gap. The CDR3 spans 13 residues. Germline loops: CDR1 LGHDT, CDR2 YNNKEL (reference sequence).

Note on this clonotype: Since a much larger clone is just one base distant, this may be a read error. The CDR3 DNA reads as TGTGCCCCCAGCCCACAAACAGGGCGCCCAGATACGCAGTATTTT. The encoded protein is CAPSPQTGRPDTQYF. The V and J genes are TRBV15 and TRBJ2-3, with D perhaps matching TRBD1 (6 bases). Looked up from germline, CDR1 is LNHNV and CDR2 is YYDKDF (reference sequence). This CDR3 has 15 residues.

The chain has TRBV11-2 and TRBJ2-3; D is unclear. The germline V gene has CDR1 SGHAT and CDR2 FQNNGV. The V end was cut by 0 bases, the J end by 6 bases, with 10 bases between. The CDR3 totals 14 residues. This CDR3 is CASSLEPESDTQYF. The CDR3 DNA follows: TGTGCCAGCAGCTTAGAGCCAGAATCCGATACGCAGTATTTT.

This rearrangement joins TRBV14 to TRBJ1-3, with D tentatively TRBD1 (6 bases). Trimming removed 11 bases at V and 8 bases at J, with 19 bases between. Germline CDR1 reads SGHDN; CDR2 reads FVKESK. There are 13 residues in the CDR3. The CDR3 nucleotides are TGTGCCTACAGGGCAGGGGACGTGCACACCATATATTTT. Its translation is CAYRAGDVHTIYF.

A remark on this clonotype: At one end the junction does not follow the germline gene, possibly because of a read error. The chain employs TRBV20-1 and TRBJ2-1; maybe TRBD2 (6 bases). Germline CDR1 is DFQATT and CDR2 is SNEGSKA (reference sequence). The CDR3 covers 14 residues. The CDR3 coding sequence is TGCAGTGCGACCCTAGCGACCTCCTACAGTGAGCAGTTCTTC. Amino acids: CSATLATSYSEQFF.

This clonotype was detected ten times or more. This rearrangement joins TRBV12-3 or TRBV12-4 to TRBJ1-5; a possible D gene is TRBD1 (5 bases). CDR3 size: 15 residues. The ends were cut back, 7 bases at V and 6 bases at J, with 19 bases in the middle. The DNA for the CDR3 is TGTGCCAGCACCCTTTGGGGGACTCCCAGTCAGCCCCAGCATTTT. Residues: CASTLWGTPSQPQHF.

In this sample, this clonotype is medium-sized. V and J are TRBV7-3 and TRBJ1-1; no firm D call. V was pared by 0 bases and J by 1 base, with 9 bases between. Germline V CDR1 and CDR2: SGHTA, FQGTGA. The CDR3 is 15 amino acids. The CDR3 nucleotides read TGTGCCAGCAGCTTAACGGCGGGAGCGAACACTGAAGCTTTCTTT. Amino acid sequence: CASSLTAGANTEAFF.

A few counts support this clonotype. The chain couples TRBV6-1 to TRBJ1-5; no reliable D call. V was cut by 2 bases and J by 3 bases, with 5 bases left in between. Germline CDR1 is MNHNS and CDR2 is SASEGT. The CDR3 contains 13 residues. The CDR3 loop is CASSEQFNQPQHF. CDR3 sequence (DNA): TGTGCCAGCAGTGAACAGTTCAATCAGCCCCAGCATTTT.

Comment on this clonotype: With a much larger clone just one base away, this may be a read error. This chain's CDR3 is CASGQDPYNEQFF. CDR3 nucleotide sequence: TGTGCCAGCGGCCAAGATCCCTACAATGAGCAGTTCTTC. The chain uses TRBV3-1 and TRBJ2-1; unclear D gene. This CDR3 comprises 13 residues. CDR1 is LGHDT, CDR2 YNNKEL, per germline (reference sequence).

This clonotype was counted many times. V and J are TRBV9 and TRBJ2-1, with 8 bases identical to TRBD2. Germline V CDR1 and CDR2: SGDLS, YYNGEE. Losses at the gene ends were 2 bases for V and 6 bases for J; bases not matched to a gene: 7. The CDR3 runs to 15 residues. The CDR3 here is CASSVSGTGGNEQFF. CDR3 in DNA: TGTGCCAGCAGCGTTAGCGGGACGGGGGGCAATGAGCAGTTCTTC.

This clonotype was detected ten times or more. The V gene is TRBV7-3, the J gene TRBJ2-3; TRBD2 aligns across 12 bases. Per germline, CDR1 SGHTA and CDR2 FQGTGA. CDR3 length: 16 residues. V was pared by 4 bases and J by 4 bases, with 6 bases of the junction left unmatched. The CDR3 reads CASSSGLAGFADTQYF. The DNA of the CDR3 is TGTGCCAGCAGCTCAGGACTAGCGGGATTTGCAGATACGCAGTATTTT.

The table lists this clonotype with many counts. This chain uses TRBV12-3 or TRBV12-4 with TRBJ1-5, with unresolved D. This CDR3 spans 14 amino acids. Deletions cut 3 bases from V and 0 bases from J, with 6 bases between. The CDR3 loop reads CASSFGDSNQPQHF. As DNA, the CDR3 is TGTGCCAGCAGTTTTGGAGATAGCAATCAGCCCCAGCATTTT.

Worth noting for this clonotype: Possible read error: a much larger clone is one base away. This sequence joins TRBV5-1 and TRBJ1-2, with no clear D. V was trimmed by 0 bases and J by 6 bases, leaving 15 bases between them. In germline, CDR1 is SGHRS, CDR2 YFSETQ. CDR3 length equals 15 residues. CDR3 sequence reads: CASSLGAGRMDGYTF. The DNA for the CDR3 is TGCGCCAGCAGCTTGGGGGCAGGTAGGATGGATGGCTACACCTTC.

This clonotype was observed at least ten times. This chain joins TRBV30 and TRBJ1-6; possibly TRBD1 for D (6 bases). V gave up 3 bases and J gave up 10 bases, with 13 bases separating them. CDR1 and CDR2 from the germline V gene are GTSNPN and SVGIG (reference sequence). This CDR3 is built from 13 residues. In DNA form, the CDR3 reads TGTGCCTGGAGCCAAAAACAGGGCTCACCCCTCCACTTT. Protein sequence: CAWSQKQGSPLHF.

This clonotype was recorded at least ten times. J is TRBJ1-6 and V is TRBV20-1; unclear D gene. V lost 2 bases and J 7 bases, leaving 21 bases between the germline ends. This CDR3 is built from 17 residues. Germline-derived CDR1 and CDR2 are DFQATT and SNEGSKA (reference sequence). CDR3 in amino acids: CSARSQPRGISNSPLHF. The CDR3 DNA reads TGCAGTGCTAGATCACAGCCACGCGGGATATCCAATTCACCCCTCCACTTT.

The rearrangement links TRBV20-1 to TRBJ2-3; the match to TRBD2 covers 8 bases. Germline V gives CDR1 DFQATT, CDR2 SNEGSKA (reference sequence). The CDR3 totals 16 residues. The junction had 12 bases not matched to a gene; V was cut back by 5 bases and J by 2 bases. CDR3 DNA sequence: TGCAGTGCTGGACGCGTGGGCGGGAGGTACACAGATACGCAGTATTTT. Translating it yields CSAGRVGGRYTDTQYF.

At least ten counts were recorded for this clonotype. The gene calls are TRBV18 and TRBJ2-1; perhaps TRBD1 as D (5 bases). Germline-derived CDR1 and CDR2 are KGHSH and LQKENI. This CDR3 has 12 amino acids. V lost 3 bases to trimming and J lost 5 bases, with 5 bases between them. Here the CDR3 reads CASSPRDNEQFF. The DNA for the CDR3 is TGTGCCAGCTCACCCAGGGACAATGAGCAGTTCTTC.

This clonotype appeared many times. This chain links TRBV30 with TRBJ1-1; perhaps TRBD1 as D (6 bases). V was pared by 4 bases and J by 7 bases, with 19 bases between. This CDR3 region has 14 residues. CDR1 and CDR2 (germline): GTSNPN, SVGIG (reference sequence). The CDR3 DNA reads as TGTGCCTGGAAATACCTCGGGGGGGCGGATGAAGCTTTCTTT. It is translated as CAWKYLGGADEAFF.

This clonotype was recorded many times. V usage is TRBV5-4 and J usage is TRBJ2-7, with TRBD1 matching over 8 bases. This CDR3 contains 15 residues. V shed 4 bases and J 0 bases; nucleotides not matched to a gene: 6. CDR1 and CDR2 from the germline V gene are SGHNT and YYREEE (reference sequence). The CDR3 region is CASSPRGQASYEQYF. In DNA, the CDR3 is TGTGCCAGCAGCCCCAGGGGACAGGCCTCCTACGAGCAGTACTTC.

This clonotype was seen repeatedly, ten times or more. The V and J genes are TRBV4-1 and TRBJ2-1; no clear D. The CDR3 runs 15 residues. The germline V and J ends were trimmed by 4 bases and 2 bases, with 12 bases remaining between them. The germline V gene has CDR1 MGHRA and CDR2 YSYEKL. This chain's CDR3 is CASSPQYPPYNEQFF. DNA for the CDR3: TGCGCCAGCAGCCCTCAGTACCCCCCCTACAATGAGCAGTTCTTC.

A few counts support this clonotype. The chain combines TRBV6-6 with TRBJ2-1; 9 positions agree with TRBD2. V was clipped by 2 bases and J by 5 bases; unmatched bases: 13. From germline, CDR1 is MNHNY and CDR2 SVGAGI (reference sequence). The CDR3 has 18 amino acids. The CDR3 loop reads CASSYIPLTSGPNNEQFF. For the CDR3, the DNA is TGTGCCAGCAGTTACATTCCACTCACTAGCGGGCCTAACAATGAGCAGTTCTTC.

This clonotype is labeled medium-sized (0.01 to 0.1%). The CDR3 here is CASSYSVMGEQFF. In DNA form, the CDR3 reads TGTGCCAGCAGTTACTCAGTTATGGGAGAGCAGTTCTTC. V and J are TRBV6-5 and TRBJ2-1, with D hard to call. Looked up from germline, CDR1 is MNHEY and CDR2 is SVGAGI. With 0 bases removed from V and 10 bases from J, the gap between germline ends came to 10 bases. The CDR3 totals 13 residues.

The chain links TRBV7-9 to TRBJ2-6; TRBD1 matches 9 bases. The CDR3 is 16 amino acids. Germline V lookup: CDR1 SEHNR, CDR2 FQNEAQ (reference sequence). V lost 5 bases to trimming and J lost 0 bases; unmatched junction nucleotides: 2. The CDR3 region is CASSPDRGSGANVLTF. CDR3 sequence (DNA): TGTGCCAGCAGCCCGGACAGGGGCTCTGGGGCCAACGTCCTGACTTTC.

The V call is TRBV7-3, the J call TRBJ2-1; 8 bases map to TRBD2. The V gene's germline CDR1 is SGHTA and CDR2 FQGTGA. This CDR3 has 16 residues. V lost 4 bases and J lost 4; bases outside the gene matches: 9. The CDR3 nucleotides are TGTGCCAGCAGCTCGCAGGGACTAGTGGGTTACAATGAGCAGTTCTTC. This gives the protein CASSSQGLVGYNEQFF.

Notes on this clonotype: A much larger clonotype is one base distant, so this may be a read error. The CDR3 nucleotides are TGTGCCAGTAGTATAGGAGGCGGGACCCACGAGACCCAGTACTTC. This encodes CASSIGGGTHETQYF. V usage is TRBV19 and J usage is TRBJ2-5; tentative D call: TRBD2 (6 bases). In germline, CDR1 is LNHDA, CDR2 SQIVND (reference sequence). The V end was cut by 1 base, the J end by 5 bases, with 14 bases between. This CDR3 region has 15 residues.

The chain is built from TRBV7-9 and TRBJ2-7, with D possibly matching TRBD2 (5 bases). CDR3 size: 14 residues. V dropped 1 base and J dropped 3 bases, with 10 bases sitting between them. Germline loops: CDR1 SEHNR, CDR2 FQNEAQ (reference sequence). CDR3: CASSLVEGLYEQYF. The CDR3 nucleotides are TGTGCCAGCAGCTTAGTTGAGGGTCTCTACGAGCAGTACTTC.